This TCR beta chain came from a study of CD8+ T cells in alopecia areata listed by TCRdb under 2018. For context, the study as a whole: The treated patients took part in an open-label pilot trial in which moderate-to-severe alopecia areata was treated with oral tofacitinib at 5 to 10 mg twice daily. Tofacitinib was given for 6 to 18 months, followed by 6 months of follow-up off drug to assess delayed response and recurrence. On the human side, TCRbeta sequencing was run on scalp tissue and on sorted CD4+ and CD8+ peripheral blood T cells from healthy controls and from alopecia areata patients with either patchy or totalis/universalis disease. The RNA source kit depended on sample type: the PAXgene miRNA kit for fixed scalp, the miRNeasy kit for PBMCs, and the RNeasy kit for mouse skin. Patients on tofacitinib were biopsied at baseline and after 4 and 24 weeks of treatment, and several of the patients also had a later scalp biopsy. For the treated patients, the SALT score, which quantifies what percentage of scalp surface area is affected, served as the measure of disease severity. Scalp clonality was compared across normal scalp (n=4), patchy alopecia areata scalp (n=8), and alopecia totalis/universalis scalp (n=8). In both human patients and the C3H/HeJ mouse model, the study applied high-throughput TCRbeta sequencing to look at T cell clonal expansion in alopecia areata. immunoSEQ multiplex PCR using 35 Vbeta forward primers and 13 Jbeta reverse primers was used to amplify TCRbeta CDR3 regions. Points the paper makes about the study in general: Scalp clonality and the number of expanded CD8+ clones among the top 100 scalp clones were significantly decreased by tofacitinib. Compared with mice, TCR sequences shared between patients were less clear, possibly partly because of HLA diversity across the patient population. Lesional scalp, especially in alopecia totalis/universalis, showed higher clonality and more expanded CD8+ clones than normal scalp, suggesting antigenic drive. Because the treated cohort was small and included a single nonresponder, larger studies are needed to assess links between baseline CD8+ expansion and response. During tofacitinib treatment, many expanded lesional clones remained in scalp and blood, and this persistence may partly explain relapse after treatment is stopped. Unlike mouse skin, where gammadelta T cells dominate, normal human skin contains resident alphabeta T cells that get sequenced too, which complicates analysis of the scalp TCR repertoire.

As regards this clone: Its antigen target is currently unknown. Base qualities are not provided; no much larger clone lies one nucleotide away.

The CDR3, cysteine through phenylalanine, is 17 amino acids long. The CDR3 DNA has 51 bases and is translated from base 1. Taken from the germline V gene, the CDR1 and CDR2 loops are SGHDT and YYEEEE. V loses 6 bases, J loses 4 bases, and the germline ends lie 24 bases apart. Receptor libraries were prepared by the immunoSEQ multiplex PCR assay. For TCR sequencing, RNA was extracted from every sample and reverse transcribed into cDNA to serve as template. SuperScript III was used to make first-strand cDNA, primed with a 2:1 mix of oligo-dT and random hexamers. A synthetic immune receptor repertoire was used to assess amplification bias, and residual bias was removed computationally. As for the original processing: Raw reads were preprocessed to remove errors, and CDR3 was defined according to IMGT conventions as the region from the conserved cysteine to phenylalanine. Clonality was computed by normalizing Shannon entropy by log2 of the number of productive unique TCRs and subtracting the result from 1. Scalp TCRbeta sequences were cross-referenced with sorted blood CD4 and CD8 repertoires so that the CD4 or CD8 identity of scalp clones could be inferred. TCRdb took this table from immuneACCESS and kept in-frame rearrangements with V and J called. Such tables lack part of the clones; where checked against another copy, unresolved V genes explain under half of the gap, and the rest is unexplained. D and trimming were read from the DNA, whereas the V and J calls and clone size are those reported in that table. The sample yields approximately 210,000 clones; approximately 57% were counted once. The ten largest clones capture over 1% of the sample.

Sample time point, as interpreted from the label and publication: roughly 26 weeks on oral tofacitinib. In light of the paper, this sample's treatment or condition label describes: oral pan-JAK inhibitor, 5-10 mg twice daily. Lesional scalp punch biopsies and peripheral blood were obtained from alopecia areata patients. PBMCs were isolated by density centrifugation and stained for CD3, CD4 and CD8, after which CD4+ and CD8+ T cells were sorted on a FACSAria. The chain employs TRBV5-6 and TRBJ2-3; a tentative D match to TRBD2 spans 5 bases. The sample in question was CD4+ T cells sorted from blood, obtained at week 24, from a patient treated with tofacitinib. The sequence was collected from a human donor with alopecia areata. The CDR3 in this case is CASIKRGVLVDADTQYF. The nucleotides are TGTGCCAGCATTAAACGTGGGGTACTAGTAGACGCAGATACGCAGTATTTT.